This T cell receptor (beta chain) was observed in a study of T cells in Graves' hyperthyroidism and ophthalmopathy. RNA transcripts provided the source from which TCR beta CDR3 regions were amplified. During a first-round RT-PCR of the TCR CDR3, the HTBI primer set was used. Each CDR3 protein is one row after TCRdb ran MiXCR on the multiplex PCR reads. This sample has approximately 600,000 distinct CDR3 sequences, with 12% to 15% found just once. Germline V gene lookup returns CDR1 SGHNT and CDR2 YENEEA. This CDR3 has 16 amino acids. J was trimmed by 7 bases and V by 5 bases; bases with no gene match: 12. Findings of the study overall: Researchers found most expanded thyroid clonotypes above 0.001 in blood as well. The model's output predicted ophthalmopathy at a median of approximately 6.5 months prior to onset.

In this sample, this clonotype turned up many times. As yet, its antigen is unknown. Criteria for exclusion of patients were uncontrolled infection, other autoimmune disease, pregnancy or lactation. The authors obtained PBMCs from around 10 ml of fresh peripheral blood. Sequenced material: blood. This chain links TRBV11-3 with TRBJ2-7; 12 nucleotides align to TRBD1. The source of this sequence is a young woman with Graves' ophthalmopathy. The CDR3 bases are TGTGCCAGCAGCGATACACCGGGACAGGGGGCGCGGGAGCAGTACTTC. Translated: CASSDTPGQGAREQYF.